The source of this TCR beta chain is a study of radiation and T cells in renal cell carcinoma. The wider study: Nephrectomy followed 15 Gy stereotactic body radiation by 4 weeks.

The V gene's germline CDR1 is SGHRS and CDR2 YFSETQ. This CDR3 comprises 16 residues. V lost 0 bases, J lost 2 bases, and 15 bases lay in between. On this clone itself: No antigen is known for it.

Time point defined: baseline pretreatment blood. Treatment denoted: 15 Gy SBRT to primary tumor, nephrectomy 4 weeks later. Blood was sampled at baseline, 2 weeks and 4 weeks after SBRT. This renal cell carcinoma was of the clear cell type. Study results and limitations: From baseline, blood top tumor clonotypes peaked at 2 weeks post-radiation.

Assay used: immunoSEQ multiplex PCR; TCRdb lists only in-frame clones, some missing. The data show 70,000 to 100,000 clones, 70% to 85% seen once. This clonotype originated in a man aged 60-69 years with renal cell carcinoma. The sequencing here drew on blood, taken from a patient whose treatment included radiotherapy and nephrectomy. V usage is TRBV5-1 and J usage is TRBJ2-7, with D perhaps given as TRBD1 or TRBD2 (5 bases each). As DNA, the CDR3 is TGCGCCAGCAGCTTGGCCGGGGCAGGGCATGCCTACGAGCAGTACTTC. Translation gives CASSLAGAGHAYEQYF.